This T cell receptor (beta chain) emerged from a study of PD-1 blockade in classical Hodgkin lymphoma. Profiled with immunoSEQ multiplex PCR; TCRdb holds only in-frame clones, not every one. This sample has 12,000 or so clones; less than 90% occur once, and the top ten carry less than 50%. About this clone itself: Its antigen is not identified.

Broader study findings: TCR diversity at baseline was reported to be reduced in newly diagnosed patients relative to healthy donors. Some patients started nivolumab under 1 year after ASCT, and they were excluded. Underlying causes for the observed repertoire differences were not defined, possibly disease activity or prior therapy. For complete responders, baseline diversity was comparable to that of newly diagnosed patients.

The CDR3 loop spans 19 amino acids. Trimming left V 5 bases short and J 2 bases short, with 24 bases between. Looked up from germline, CDR1 is MDHEN and CDR2 is SYDVKM. Every patient experienced relapse after autologous stem cell transplantation, and brentuximab vedotin exposure varied. The study isolated CD8+ T cells from thawed PBMCs by magnetic negative selection. The chain employs TRBV28 and TRBJ1-4, with TRBD1 as a possible D gene (6 bases). The receptor's source is a human donor with classical Hodgkin lymphoma. The sample was CD8+ T cells from blood, taken at baseline. As DNA, the CDR3 is TGTGCCAGCAGTCTCCCCGCGGGAGGGGGTATCGGGACTAATGAAAAACTGTTTTTT. Encoded protein: CASSLPAGGGIGTNEKLFF.